Listed below are T cell receptor beta chains from one sample, sequenced in a study of Graves' ophthalmopathy and Graves' hyperthyroidism. TCRdb called the multiplex PCR reads again in MiXCR, with one record for every CDR3 protein. The sample has around 1,200,000 distinct CDR3 sequences; about two fifths are singletons. The sequencing sample was made of peripheral blood or thyroid tissue (not recorded which). These receptors were collected from an adult man with Graves' hyperthyroidism. The CDR3 runs from the conserved cysteine through the conserved F or W. A D gene is named only where the DNA matches it firmly. Size values are once, few and many counts, or a class for expanded clones, and some rows have none.

J gene: TRBJ1-2
clone size: NA
V gene: TRBV19
D gene: TRBD1
CDR3 protein: CASRGGGTEALYGYTF
CDR3 DNA: TGTGCCAGTAGGGGAGGGGGCACTGAAGCTCTCTATGGCTACACCTTC

J gene: TRBJ1-6
clone size: many
V gene: TRBV10-3
D gene: TRBD1
CDR3 protein: CAIRPGQINSPLHF
CDR3 DNA: TGTGCCATTAGGCCGGGACAGATCAATTCACCCCTCCACTTT

J gene: TRBJ1-2
clone size: NA
V gene: TRBV29-1
D gene: NA
CDR3 protein: CSVAVGSDYGYTF
CDR3 DNA: TGCAGCGTTGCGGTGGGCTCAGACTATGGCTACACCTTC

J gene: TRBJ1-1
clone size: many
V gene: TRBV5-4
D gene: TRBD1
CDR3 protein: CASSLERTGRPEAFF
CDR3 DNA: TGTGCCAGCAGCTTGGAACGGACAGGGCGACCTGAAGCTTTCTTT

J gene: TRBJ1-6
clone size: NA
V gene: TRBV7-7
D gene: NA
CDR3 protein: CASGRGSAINSPLHF
CDR3 DNA: TGTGCCAGCGGTAGGGGATCGGCAATTAATTCACCCCTCCACTTT

J gene: TRBJ1-5
clone size: many
V gene: TRBV7-9
D gene: NA
CDR3 protein: CASSLSVFDQPQHF
CDR3 DNA: TGTGCCAGCAGCTTGTCGGTCTTTGATCAGCCCCAGCATTTT

J gene: TRBJ2-5
clone size: NA
V gene: TRBV10-3
D gene: NA
CDR3 protein: CAISGLGHLETQYF
CDR3 DNA: TGTGCCATCAGTGGGCTAGGACACTTAGAGACCCAGTACTTC

J gene: TRBJ2-5
clone size: NA
V gene: TRBV7-2
D gene: NA
CDR3 protein: CASSPGISFSAGETQYF
CDR3 DNA: TGTGCCAGCAGTCCGGGGATCAGCTTCTCCGCCGGGGAGACCCAGTACTTC

J gene: TRBJ2-5
clone size: NA
V gene: TRBV9
D gene: TRBD1
CDR3 protein: CASSPSRAGGTQYF
CDR3 DNA: TGTGCCAGCAGCCCCTCCCGGGCAGGGGGCACCCAGTACTTC

J gene: TRBJ1-5
clone size: many
V gene: TRBV5-1
D gene: NA
CDR3 protein: CASSIGLGTEPQHF
CDR3 DNA: TGCGCCAGCAGCATCGGACTGGGAACGGAGCCCCAGCATTTT

J gene: TRBJ2-7
clone size: NA
V gene: TRBV7-2
D gene: TRBD1
CDR3 protein: CASSRDRQQDEQYF
CDR3 DNA: TGCGCCAGCAGCCGGGACAGGCAACAGGACGAGCAGTACTTC

J gene: TRBJ1-6
clone size: NA
V gene: TRBV20-1
D gene: NA
CDR3 protein: CSASQGRSYNSPLHF
CDR3 DNA: TGCAGTGCTAGTCAGGGTCGGTCCTATAATTCACCCCTCCACTTT

J gene: TRBJ1-1
clone size: NA
V gene: TRBV25-1
D gene: NA
CDR3 protein: CASTIGGGTEAFF
CDR3 DNA: TGTGCCAGCACCATTGGGGGAGGCACTGAAGCTTTCTTT

J gene: TRBJ2-5
clone size: many
V gene: TRBV7-3
D gene: TRBD1
CDR3 protein: CASSLSTGAGETQYF
CDR3 DNA: TGTGCCAGCAGCTTATCGACAGGGGCGGGGGAGACCCAGTACTTC

J gene: TRBJ2-7
clone size: once
V gene: TRBV29-1
D gene: TRBD1
CDR3 protein: CSVPRDSYEQYF
CDR3 DNA: TGCAGCGTTCCCCGGGACAGCTACGAGCAGTACTTC

J gene: TRBJ1-1
clone size: many
V gene: TRBV20-1
D gene: TRBD1
CDR3 protein: CSASPRTGVEAFF
CDR3 DNA: TGCAGTGCTAGTCCTCGGACAGGGGTTGAAGCTTTCTTT

J gene: TRBJ2-7
clone size: few
V gene: TRBV30
D gene: NA
CDR3 protein: CAWRDDGNEQYF
CDR3 DNA: TGTGCCTGGAGAGATGACGGCAACGAGCAGTACTTC

J gene: TRBJ1-1
clone size: many
V gene: TRBV5-5
D gene: NA
CDR3 protein: CASSLVWGPDTEAFF
CDR3 DNA: TGTGCCAGCAGCTTGGTTTGGGGGCCGGACACTGAAGCTTTCTTT

J gene: TRBJ1-5
clone size: many
V gene: TRBV6-5
D gene: TRBD1
CDR3 protein: CASGPGQGAYQPQHF
CDR3 DNA: TGTGCCAGCGGACCGGGACAGGGTGCGTATCAGCCCCAGCATTTT

J gene: TRBJ1-1
clone size: many
V gene: TRBV5-1
D gene: NA
CDR3 protein: CASSSGDIGIF
CDR3 DNA: TGCGCCAGCAGCTCCGGGGACATCGGTATCTTT

J gene: TRBJ2-5
clone size: NA
V gene: TRBV5-1
D gene: TRBD2
CDR3 protein: CASSSSGLETDTQYF
CDR3 DNA: TGCGCCAGCAGCTCCTCGGGACTAGAGACAGATACGCAGTACTTC

J gene: TRBJ1-1
clone size: many
V gene: TRBV20-1
D gene: NA
CDR3 protein: CSATALNTEAFF
CDR3 DNA: TGCAGTGCTACGGCGCTGAACACTGAAGCTTTCTTT

J gene: TRBJ1-1
clone size: NA
V gene: TRBV7-3
D gene: TRBD1
CDR3 protein: CASSEGTGAYTEAFF
CDR3 DNA: TGTGCCAGCAGCGAAGGGACAGGAGCATACACTGAAGCTTTCTTT

J gene: TRBJ2-6
clone size: many
V gene: TRBV29-1
D gene: NA
CDR3 protein: CSVEQQIYSGANVLTF
CDR3 DNA: TGCAGCGTTGAGCAACAGATATACTCTGGGGCCAACGTCCTGACTTTC

J gene: TRBJ2-5
clone size: NA
V gene: TRBV15
D gene: NA
CDR3 protein: CATSRDRTGGETQYF
CDR3 DNA: TGTGCCACCAGCAGAGATCGTACAGGAGGAGAGACCCAGTACTTC

J gene: TRBJ2-5
clone size: NA
V gene: TRBV29-1
D gene: TRBD2
CDR3 protein: CSAAAPAGGYQETQYF
CDR3 DNA: TGCAGCGCCGCGGCTCCAGCGGGGGGGTACCAAGAGACCCAGTACTTC

J gene: TRBJ1-2
clone size: many
V gene: TRBV7-2
D gene: TRBD1
CDR3 protein: CASSLEQGKNYGYTF
CDR3 DNA: TGTGCCAGCAGCTTAGAACAGGGGAAAAACTATGGCTACACCTTC

J gene: TRBJ2-7
clone size: NA
V gene: TRBV7-9
D gene: TRBD1
CDR3 protein: CASRQGQKGNEQYF
CDR3 DNA: TGTGCCAGCAGACAGGGACAGAAAGGGAACGAGCAGTACTTC

J gene: TRBJ2-7
clone size: NA
V gene: TRBV6-5
D gene: NA
CDR3 protein: CASSYSYSSYEQYF
CDR3 DNA: TGTGCCAGCAGTTACTCTTACAGCTCCTACGAGCAGTACTTC

J gene: TRBJ1-1
clone size: NA
V gene: TRBV7-3
D gene: NA
CDR3 protein: CASSAGVMNTEAFF
CDR3 DNA: TGTGCCAGCAGCGCCGGGGTCATGAACACTGAAGCTTTCTTT

J gene: TRBJ1-5
clone size: NA
V gene: TRBV10-2
D gene: NA
CDR3 protein: CASSEGGAEFQPQHF
CDR3 DNA: TGCGCCAGCAGTGAAGGTGGGGCAGAGTTTCAGCCCCAGCATTTT

J gene: TRBJ2-7
clone size: many
V gene: TRBV10-3
D gene: NA
CDR3 protein: CAISGTDRLDEQYF
CDR3 DNA: TGTGCCATCAGTGGGACGGACAGACTAGACGAGCAGTACTTC

J gene: TRBJ1-2
clone size: many
V gene: TRBV20-1
D gene: TRBD1
CDR3 protein: CSARQGAGGGYTF
CDR3 DNA: TGCAGTGCTAGACAGGGGGCCGGCGGTGGCTACACCTTC

J gene: TRBJ1-2
clone size: many
V gene: TRBV29-1
D gene: TRBD1
CDR3 protein: CSVVGGTGRIGYTF
CDR3 DNA: TGCAGCGTTGTGGGAGGGACAGGGAGGATAGGCTACACCTTC

J gene: TRBJ2-5
clone size: many
V gene: TRBV20-1
D gene: NA
CDR3 protein: CSAYRGGETQYF
CDR3 DNA: TGCAGTGCTTACAGGGGAGGGGAGACCCAGTACTTC

J gene: TRBJ2-7
clone size: NA
V gene: TRBV20-1
D gene: TRBD1
CDR3 protein: CSALTGDSYEQYF
CDR3 DNA: TGCAGTGCTCTTACAGGGGACTCCTACGAGCAGTACTTC

J gene: TRBJ2-5
clone size: few
V gene: TRBV7-2
D gene: NA
CDR3 protein: CASSLVGSEETQYF
CDR3 DNA: TGTGCCAGCAGCTTAGTGGGTAGCGAAGAGACCCAGTACTTC

J gene: TRBJ2-1
clone size: NA
V gene: TRBV7-8
D gene: NA
CDR3 protein: CASSVHNEQFF
CDR3 DNA: TGTGCCAGCAGTGTCCACAATGAGCAGTTCTTC

J gene: TRBJ1-4
clone size: few
V gene: TRBV20-1
D gene: NA
CDR3 protein: CSAPAGGNNEKLFF
CDR3 DNA: TGCAGTGCCCCGGCTGGCGGAAATAATGAAAAACTGTTTTTT

J gene: TRBJ1-2
clone size: once
V gene: TRBV7-2
D gene: TRBD1
CDR3 protein: CASSSGLAGTEYGYTF
CDR3 DNA: TGTGCCAGCAGCTCAGGACTAGCGGGGACAGAATATGGCTACACCTTC